The 19 T cell receptor beta chains below were found in one sample sequenced in a study of T cells in Graves' hyperthyroidism and ophthalmopathy. RNA transcripts served as the template for amplifying TCR beta CDR3 regions. A set of HTBI primers served as the primers for a first-round RT-PCR of the TCR CDR3. MiXCR, run by TCRdb on the multiplex PCR reads, gives a single entry per CDR3 protein. In the table there are roughly 840,000 distinct CDR3 sequences, 35% to 40% of which are singletons. Sequenced material: blood. Receptors were obtained from a man between 18 and 35 years old with Graves' hyperthyroidism.

The V and J genes are TRBV10-3 and TRBJ1-4, with D hard to call. CDR1 ENHRY and CDR2 SYGVKD come from the germline V gene. The V end lost 3 bases, the J end lost 8 bases, and 13 bases lay between the germline ends. The CDR3 totals 14 residues. CDR3 coding DNA: TGTGCCATCAGTGAAAGGGTTGGGTTCGAAAAACTGTTTTTT. Translating gives CAISERVGFEKLFF.

The chain uses TRBV2 and TRBJ2-2, with 7 bases identical to TRBD1. This CDR3 region has 15 residues. Germline trimming cut 6 bases from V and 3 bases from J; bases unmatched to any gene: 7. Germline CDR1 is SNHLY and CDR2 is FYNNEI. CDR3: CASRRTGADTGELFF. CDR3 bases: TGTGCCAGCAGAAGGACAGGAGCGGACACCGGGGAGCTGTTTTTT.

Turning to this clonotype: A clone one base away is much larger, so this may be a read error. Here the CDR3 reads CASSSYPQTEAFF. The CDR3 nucleotides are TGTGCCAGCAGCTCGTACCCACAGACTGAAGCTTTCTTT. The chain uses TRBV7-2 and TRBJ1-1; D remains unclear. V lost 4 bases and J 5 bases, leaving 11 bases between the germline ends. This CDR3 is built from 13 residues. Germline V gives CDR1 SGHTA, CDR2 FQGNSA.

The rearrangement joins TRBV29-1 to TRBJ2-7; tentative D call: TRBD1 (6 bases). From germline, CDR1 is SQVTM and CDR2 ANQGSEA. V was cut by 7 bases and J by 4 bases, with 14 bases left in between. CDR3 length equals 12 residues. The CDR3 region is CSASRDTYEQYF. The CDR3 bases are TGCAGCGCCAGCAGGGACACGTACGAGCAGTACTTC.

The genes are TRBV29-1 and TRBJ2-5; D is undetermined. There are 11 residues in the CDR3. V was clipped by 8 bases and J by 5 bases, with 12 bases between them. Germline V gene sequence: CDR1 SQVTM, CDR2 ANQGSEA. The DNA for the CDR3 is TGCAGCCGTTCTGAGGTTGAGACCCAGTACTTC. Residues: CSRSEVETQYF.

This clonotype was recorded once. The germline gene is not matched at one end of the junction; a read error may be the cause. The V gene is TRBV10-3, the J gene TRBJ2-6; D is unresolved. The germline V gene has CDR1 ENHRY and CDR2 SYGVKD. This CDR3 is 13 amino acids long. CDR3 coding DNA: TGCGCCATCAGTGATAAAGGGGCCAACGTCCTGACTTTC. Its protein is CAISDKGANVLTF.

CDR3 bases: TGTGCCAGCAGCTTAGCGGGGTGGGCCACAGTGAACACTGAAGCTTTCTTT. Protein product: CASSLAGWATVNTEAFF. The chain carries TRBV7-6 and TRBJ1-1; D gene ambiguous. Germline assignment: CDR1 SGHVS and CDR2 FNYEAQ. Trimming pared 0 bases from V and 0 bases from J, leaving 14 bases between. This CDR3 comprises 17 residues.

The rearrangement joins TRBV6-1 to TRBJ1-4, with D possibly matching TRBD1 (6 bases). The CDR3 loop spans 15 amino acids. Germline assignment: CDR1 MNHNS and CDR2 SASEGT. V dropped 5 bases and J dropped 4 bases, with 14 bases sitting between them. The CDR3 DNA is TGTGCCAGCAGTCGGGTGGACAGCGTTAATGAAAAACTGTTTTTT. Translated: CASSRVDSVNEKLFF.

The gene calls are TRBV12-3 or TRBV12-4 and TRBJ2-6, with D uncertain. The V gene lost 5 bases and the J gene lost 1 base, with 9 bases spanning the gap. The CDR3 totals 15 residues. DNA for the CDR3: TGTGCCAGCAGTCGAGACGTGTCTGGGGCCAACGTCCTGACTTTC. Translated, it gives CASSRDVSGANVLTF.

The chain employs TRBV7-9 and TRBJ2-7; no firm D call. The V and J ends lost 1 base and 3 bases respectively, with 7 bases between them. Germline CDR1 reads SEHNR; CDR2 reads FQNEAQ (reference sequence). This CDR3 is built from 13 residues. The DNA of the CDR3 is TGTGCCAGCAGCTTAGATTGGGACTACGAGCAGTACTTC. This codes for CASSLDWDYEQYF.

Written as DNA, the CDR3 is TGTGCCAGCAGCCCAGTCCAGGATTCACCCCTCCACTTT. Translated, it gives CASSPVQDSPLHF. This rearrangement joins TRBV11-1 to TRBJ1-6; D gene ambiguous. V was clipped by 5 bases and J by 8 bases, with 10 bases between them. Per the germline V gene, CDR1 is SGHAT and CDR2 is FQDESV (reference sequence). This CDR3 region has 13 residues.

Remarks on this clonotype: One junction end disagrees with the germline gene, perhaps due to a read error. J is TRBJ2-7 and V is TRBV10-3; D tentatively reads TRBD1 or TRBD2 (5 bases each). The CDR3 is made up of 13 amino acids. The germline gives CDR1 ENHRY, CDR2 SYGVKD. The CDR3 here is CASSPGPSYGQYF. The CDR3 DNA follows: TGTGCCAGCAGCCCGGGACCCTCCTACGGGCAGTACTTC.

V usage is TRBV7-2 and J usage is TRBJ1-1, with a weak D call TRBD1 (6 bases). V lost 1 base and J 6 bases, leaving 9 bases between the germline ends. Germline CDR1 is SGHTA and CDR2 is FQGNSA. The CDR3 has 13 amino acids. This CDR3 is CASSLGQVPEAFF. The CDR3 DNA reads as TGTGCCAGCAGCTTAGGACAGGTACCTGAAGCTTTCTTT.

The chain recombines TRBV10-3 with TRBJ1-5; possibly TRBD1 for D (5 bases). CDR3 length: 14 amino acids. Germline values: CDR1 ENHRY, CDR2 SYGVKD. V was pared by 9 bases and J by 0 bases, with 12 bases between. This chain's CDR3 is CAIHPGDSNQPQHF. The DNA for the CDR3 is TGTGCCATACACCCGGGGGATAGCAATCAGCCCCAGCATTTT.

A note on this clonotype: A clone one base away is much larger, so this may be a read error. V usage is TRBV10-3 and J usage is TRBJ1-1, with D hard to call. Germline V gives CDR1 ENHRY, CDR2 SYGVKD. CDR3 size: 13 residues. Trimming shortened V by 5 bases and J by 1 base, and 8 bases separated the two germline ends. The CDR3 coding sequence is TGTGCCATCAGTTACGTCGGGAACACTGAAGCTTTCTTT. Protein product: CAISYVGNTEAFF.

The sample holds a few counts of this clonotype. The V and J genes are TRBV6-6 and TRBJ2-5, with TRBD1 identical over 10 bases. The ends lost 2 bases at V and 2 bases at J; junction bases unmatched: 5. This CDR3 spans 16 amino acids. Germline CDR1 is MNHNY and CDR2 is SVGAGI (reference sequence). CDR3 protein: CASSYRGQGGQETQYF. CDR3 sequence (DNA): TGTGCCAGCAGTTACCGCGGACAGGGGGGTCAAGAGACCCAGTACTTC.

This clonotype was counted ten times or more. J is TRBJ1-1 and V is TRBV5-1, with unresolved D. In germline, CDR1 is SGHRS, CDR2 YFSETQ. The length of the CDR3 is 15 residues. With 1 base removed from V and 1 base from J, the gap between germline ends came to 11 bases. CDR3 DNA sequence: TGCGCCAGCAGCTTGCAACAGATAGCGAACACTGAAGCTTTCTTT. Protein product: CASSLQQIANTEAFF.

This chain uses TRBV5-1 with TRBJ2-2; D may correspond to TRBD1 or TRBD2 (5 bases each). Trimming took 4 bases from V and 3 from J, leaving 16 bases between them. Germline CDR1 and CDR2: SGHRS and YFSETQ. The CDR3 contains 16 residues. The CDR3, as DNA: TGCGCCAGCAGCCCAGAACGGGGCCTCGACACCGGGGAGCTGTTTTTT. Translated: CASSPERGLDTGELFF.

V and J are TRBV9 and TRBJ1-6; TRBD1 aligns across 9 bases. The CDR3 is made up of 16 amino acids. Germline CDR1 reads SGDLS; CDR2 reads YYNGEE. The V gene end was trimmed by 3 bases and the J gene end by 9 bases; junction bases not matched to a gene: 10. Here the CDR3 DNA reads TGTGCCAGCAGCGGCCGGGACAGGGCAGGGCGTTCACCCCTCCACTTT. Amino acid sequence: CASSGRDRAGRSPLHF. Supplemented by reference TRBV9 and TRBJ1-6, the full variable domain reads DSGVTQTPKHLITATGQRVTLRCSPRSGDLSVYWYQQSLDQGLQFLIQYYNGEERAKGNILERFSAQQFPDLHSELNLSSLELGDSALYFCASSGRDRAGRSPLHFGNGTRLTVT.